This is a list of T cell receptor beta chains from one sample in a study of T cells after yellow fever vaccination. Via MiXCR, TCRdb re-called the 5' RACE reads, giving one row per CDR3 protein. The repertoire has around 300,000 distinct CDR3 sequences, over 4% of them found once; the top ten carry around 23%. This specimen was PBMCs, taken 5 days after the yellow fever booster vaccination. These receptors all stem from a man between 18 and 29 years old who received the YFV17D yellow fever vaccine. CDR3s include the opening cysteine and the closing phenylalanine or tryptophan. Fields, in order: D gene, clone size, V gene, J gene, CDR3 length, CDR3 DNA, CDR3 protein. A D gene is named only where the DNA matches it firmly. Only some rows state a clone size, as once, few, many or a class for expanded clones.

d_call: TRBD1; clone_size: few; v_call: TRBV7-9; j_call: TRBJ2-7; cdr3_length: 14; cdr3_nt: TGTGCCAGCAGGAAACAGGGGGCGCTTTACGAGCAGTACTTC; cdr3_aa: CASRKQGALYEQYF
d_call: TRBD2; clone_size: few; v_call: TRBV4-3; j_call: TRBJ2-5; cdr3_length: 14; cdr3_nt: TGCGCCATCCCCAGGGGCGGGGGGGCAGAGACCCAGTACTTC; cdr3_aa: CAIPRGGGAETQYF
d_call: NA; clone_size: few; v_call: TRBV28; j_call: TRBJ1-2; cdr3_length: 14; cdr3_nt: TGTGCCAGCAGTTTTCGTGCTGCGCAAGATGGCTACACCTTC; cdr3_aa: CASSFRAAQDGYTF
d_call: TRBD1; clone_size: few; v_call: TRBV19; j_call: TRBJ1-6; cdr3_length: 15; cdr3_nt: TGTGCCAGTAGTACTTCGACAGGGCGACATTCACCCCTCCACTTT; cdr3_aa: CASSTSTGRHSPLHF
d_call: NA; clone_size: medium-sized; v_call: TRBV12-3/TRBV12-4; j_call: TRBJ2-2; cdr3_length: 12; cdr3_nt: TGTGCCAGCAGCCAGGGAACCGGGGAGCTGTTTTTT; cdr3_aa: CASSQGTGELFF
d_call: NA; clone_size: many; v_call: TRBV7-9; j_call: TRBJ2-1; cdr3_length: 15; cdr3_nt: TGTGCCAGCAGCTTCCCGCCCCGGTTGGGAAATGAGCAGTTCTTC; cdr3_aa: CASSFPPRLGNEQFF
d_call: NA; clone_size: NA; v_call: TRBV10-3; j_call: TRBJ2-5; cdr3_length: 13; cdr3_nt: TGTGCCATCAGTGCCGCGGGACAAGAGACCCAGTACTTC; cdr3_aa: CAISAAGQETQYF
d_call: TRBD2; clone_size: many; v_call: TRBV6-4; j_call: TRBJ2-3; cdr3_length: 14; cdr3_nt: TGTGCCAGCAGTGAGCGGGGGGGCACAGATACGCAGTATTTT; cdr3_aa: CASSERGGTDTQYF
d_call: NA; clone_size: many; v_call: TRBV12-3/TRBV12-4; j_call: TRBJ1-3; cdr3_length: 15; cdr3_nt: TGTGCCAGCAGTTTACCAGGAGATCCTGGAAACACCATATATTTT; cdr3_aa: CASSLPGDPGNTIYF
d_call: TRBD1; clone_size: NA; v_call: TRBV7-2; j_call: TRBJ1-2; cdr3_length: 14; cdr3_nt: TGTGCCAGCAGGCACCAGGGGGACCCTATTGGCTACACCTTC; cdr3_aa: CASRHQGDPIGYTF
d_call: NA; clone_size: many; v_call: TRBV6-6; j_call: TRBJ1-2; cdr3_length: 10; cdr3_nt: TGTGCCAGCAGCTCTCTCGGGTGGACCTTC; cdr3_aa: CASSSLGWTF
d_call: TRBD2; clone_size: many; v_call: TRBV4-3; j_call: TRBJ2-3; cdr3_length: 16; cdr3_nt: TGCGCCAGCAGCCAAGGCAAAGCGGGGGGCGCAGATACGCAGTATTTT; cdr3_aa: CASSQGKAGGADTQYF
d_call: TRBD2; clone_size: NA; v_call: TRBV6-1; j_call: TRBJ2-1; cdr3_length: 13; cdr3_nt: TGTGCCAGCAGTGAAGCGTCTAGCGGTGAGCAGTTCTTC; cdr3_aa: CASSEASSGEQFF
d_call: NA; clone_size: many; v_call: TRBV6-5; j_call: TRBJ2-4; cdr3_length: 15; cdr3_nt: TGTGCCAGCAGTCCGCTACTAGGAGCCAAAAACATTCAGTACTTC; cdr3_aa: CASSPLLGAKNIQYF
d_call: NA; clone_size: few; v_call: TRBV10-2; j_call: TRBJ2-4; cdr3_length: 14; cdr3_nt: TGCGCCAGCAGTCACGGACGGGGCTCAAACATTCAGTACTTC; cdr3_aa: CASSHGRGSNIQYF
d_call: NA; clone_size: NA; v_call: TRBV7-7; j_call: TRBJ1-4; cdr3_length: 14; cdr3_nt: TGTGCCAGAGACCCCCCGGGGACTAATGAAAAACTGTTTTTT; cdr3_aa: CARDPPGTNEKLFF
d_call: NA; clone_size: NA; v_call: TRBV30; j_call: TRBJ2-5; cdr3_length: 15; cdr3_nt: TGTGCCTGGAGTCGGTCAGTCGGGCCCGAGGAGACCCAGTACTTC; cdr3_aa: CAWSRSVGPEETQYF
d_call: NA; clone_size: few; v_call: TRBV20-1; j_call: TRBJ2-7; cdr3_length: 13; cdr3_nt: TGCAGTGCCCTCGGGGTGAGCCCCTACGAGCAGTACTTC; cdr3_aa: CSALGVSPYEQYF
d_call: NA; clone_size: few; v_call: TRBV6-2/TRBV6-3; j_call: TRBJ2-7; cdr3_length: 12; cdr3_nt: TGTGCCAGCAGTCGAACTATGACCGAGCAGTACTTC; cdr3_aa: CASSRTMTEQYF
d_call: TRBD1; clone_size: few; v_call: TRBV7-2; j_call: TRBJ2-1; cdr3_length: 13; cdr3_nt: TGTGCCAGCAGCTTACAGGGGGTGGATGAGCAGTTCTTC; cdr3_aa: CASSLQGVDEQFF
d_call: TRBD2; clone_size: many; v_call: TRBV6-5; j_call: TRBJ2-7; cdr3_length: 14; cdr3_nt: TGTGCCAGCAGTTACGGCGGGGGTGGGTACGAGCAGTACTTC; cdr3_aa: CASSYGGGGYEQYF
d_call: NA; clone_size: many; v_call: TRBV4-1; j_call: TRBJ2-1; cdr3_length: 12; cdr3_nt: TGCGCCAGCGGGGGGGCCTACAGTGAGCAGTTCTTC; cdr3_aa: CASGGAYSEQFF
d_call: NA; clone_size: few; v_call: TRBV5-1; j_call: TRBJ2-2; cdr3_length: 15; cdr3_nt: TGCGCCAGCAGCTTCTCAAAGGGGAACACCGGGGAGCTGTTTTTT; cdr3_aa: CASSFSKGNTGELFF
d_call: NA; clone_size: many; v_call: TRBV7-2; j_call: TRBJ1-1; cdr3_length: 13; cdr3_nt: TGTGCCAGCAGTTCACAGGGTATCACTGAAGCTTTCTTT; cdr3_aa: CASSSQGITEAFF
d_call: TRBD1; clone_size: NA; v_call: TRBV29-1; j_call: TRBJ2-1; cdr3_length: 14; cdr3_nt: TGCAGCGTGGGGGACAGGGGGCGCGGGCATGAGCAGTTCTTC; cdr3_aa: CSVGDRGRGHEQFF
d_call: TRBD1; clone_size: many; v_call: TRBV5-1; j_call: TRBJ1-1; cdr3_length: 14; cdr3_nt: TGCGCCAGCAGCTTGGTTACAGGGGACACTGAAGCTTTCTTT; cdr3_aa: CASSLVTGDTEAFF
d_call: NA; clone_size: NA; v_call: TRBV5-1; j_call: TRBJ2-2; cdr3_length: 13; cdr3_nt: TGCGCCAGCAGCCCCCAGTTCACCGGGGAGCTGTTTTTT; cdr3_aa: CASSPQFTGELFF
d_call: NA; clone_size: NA; v_call: TRBV27; j_call: TRBJ2-5; cdr3_length: 13; cdr3_nt: TGTGCCAGCAGTCACACCCCCGGAGAGACCCAGTACTTC; cdr3_aa: CASSHTPGETQYF
d_call: NA; clone_size: many; v_call: TRBV4-3; j_call: TRBJ2-7; cdr3_length: 15; cdr3_nt: TGCGCCAGCAGCCTGGGCGGGACTGGCTCCTACGAGCAGTACTTC; cdr3_aa: CASSLGGTGSYEQYF
d_call: NA; clone_size: few; v_call: TRBV15; j_call: TRBJ1-4; cdr3_length: 13; cdr3_nt: TGTGCCACCTCAGGGGAGGCTGGAGAAAAACTGTTTTTT; cdr3_aa: CATSGEAGEKLFF